The 32 T cell receptor beta chains below were found in one sample sequenced in a study of cytomegalovirus exposure and HLA in healthy donors. 13 Jbeta primers and 60 Vbeta primers were used for the PCR. The method was immunoSEQ multiplex PCR; TCRdb's version includes in-frame clones alone and lacks a portion of them. The sample yields 150,000 to 190,000 clones, approximately 81% seen once. Input material: PBMCs. The receptor set was obtained from a young woman in good health and CMV-seronegative.

The V and J genes are TRBV5-4 and TRBJ2-3, with TRBD2 identical over 9 bases. The V segment lost 2 bases and the J segment 1 base; nucleotides outside the gene matches: 8. The CDR3 consists of 17 residues. Looked up from germline, CDR1 is SGHNT and CDR2 is YYREEE (reference sequence). CDR3 sequence: CASSFFAGGRGTDTQYF. The CDR3 bases are TGTGCCAGCAGCTTTTTCGCGGGAGGGCGGGGCACAGATACGCAGTATTTT.

This chain connects TRBV9 to TRBJ2-1, with 7 bases aligning to TRBD1. The junction had 6 bases not matched to a gene; V was cut back by 0 bases and J by 3 bases. Germline values: CDR1 SGDLS, CDR2 YYNGEE. The CDR3 length is 16 residues. CDR3 coding DNA: TGTGCCAGCAGCGTAGTAAAGGGGGCAGGCTACAATGAGCAGTTCTTC. It codes for CASSVVKGAGYNEQFF.

CDR3 nucleotide sequence: TGTGCCAGCAGCTTAGCCCGGGACTCCGCCTACGAGCAGTACTTC. Its protein is CASSLARDSAYEQYF. The chain combines TRBV7-2 with TRBJ2-7; D might be TRBD2 (6 bases). Germline V gene lookup returns CDR1 SGHTA and CDR2 FQGNSA. V lost 0 bases to trimming and J lost 2 bases, with 11 bases between them. This CDR3 is built from 15 residues.

The rearrangement joins TRBV11-2 to TRBJ2-1; TRBD1 aligns across 9 bases. The germline gives CDR1 SGHAT, CDR2 FQNNGV. V was clipped by 5 bases and J by 10 bases; unmatched bases: 9. This CDR3 comprises 14 residues. The chain's CDR3 is CASSIRDRVGEQFF. For the CDR3, the DNA is TGTGCCAGCAGCATCCGGGACAGGGTTGGGGAGCAGTTCTTC. The variable domain in full, completed from reference TRBV11-2 and TRBJ2-1, reads EAGVAQSPRYKIIEKRQSVAFWCNPISGHATLYWYQQILGQGPKLLIQFQNNGVVDDSQLPKDRFSAERLKGVDSTLKIQPAKLEDSAVYLCASSIRDRVGEQFFGPGTRLTVL.

This clone was counted a single time. The chain uses TRBV10-3 and TRBJ2-1, with TRBD2 identical over 12 bases. This CDR3 contains 14 residues. J gave up 7 bases and V 6 bases, and 4 bases lay outside the gene matches. The germline V gene encodes CDR1 ENHRY and CDR2 SYGVKD. CDR3 region: CAIRTSGSRNEQFF. The CDR3, as DNA: TGTGCCATCAGGACTAGCGGGAGTCGGAATGAGCAGTTCTTC.

V and J are TRBV11-2 and TRBJ2-7; no definite D call. The ends were cut back, 1 base at V and 0 bases at J, with 7 bases in the middle. The CDR3 totals 14 residues. The germline gives CDR1 SGHAT, CDR2 FQNNGV. CDR3 residues: CASSLVSSSYEQYF. Written as DNA, the CDR3 is TGTGCCAGCAGCTTAGTAAGTAGCTCCTACGAGCAGTACTTC.

This chain joins TRBV11-2 and TRBJ2-5; TRBD2 matches at 15 bases. The J segment lost 5 bases and the V segment lost 5 bases, leaving 9 bases of the junction unmatched. Germline CDR1 SGHAT, CDR2 FQNNGV. The CDR3 loop spans 17 amino acids. The CDR3 spells CASSPWTSGGGWETQYF. The CDR3 region has the DNA TGTGCCAGCAGCCCTTGGACTAGCGGGGGGGGTTGGGAGACCCAGTACTTC.

The chain joins TRBV29-1 to TRBJ1-2; 9 bases are a match to TRBD1. CDR3 size: 15 residues. CDR1 SQVTM and CDR2 ANQGSEA come from the germline V gene. V gave up 6 bases and J gave up 11 bases; unmatched junction bases: 19. The chain's CDR3 is CSVGMGQGGSISYTF. The CDR3 DNA sequence: TGCAGCGTGGGTATGGGACAGGGTGGTAGTATATCTTACACCTTC.

V and J are TRBV7-8 and TRBJ2-1, with D possibly matching TRBD2 (6 bases). Germline assignment: CDR1 SGHVS and CDR2 FQNEAQ. V lost 2 bases, J lost 8 bases, and 7 bases lay in between. This CDR3 spans 12 amino acids. CDR3 DNA sequence: TGTGCCAGCAGCTTATCGGGGGATGAGCAGTTCTTC. Translating gives CASSLSGDEQFF.

This chain uses TRBV9 with TRBJ1-2; 8 positions match TRBD1. The CDR3 is 15 residues long. The germline V gene encodes CDR1 SGDLS and CDR2 YYNGEE. With 3 bases clipped from V and 3 bases from J, the junction kept 7 bases outside the gene matches. CDR3 bases: TGTGCCAGCAGCGGACAGGGGACCCCTTACTATGGCTACACCTTC. As protein: CASSGQGTPYYGYTF.

The chain carries TRBV5-1 and TRBJ2-7; D call uncertain. The CDR3 runs 14 residues. Trimming shortened V by 3 bases and J by 1 base, and 11 bases separated the two germline ends. The germline gives CDR1 SGHRS, CDR2 YFSETQ. The CDR3, as DNA: TGCGCCAGCAGCTCCACTGGCGGATCCTACGAGCAGTACTTC. Its translation is CASSSTGGSYEQYF.

The genes are TRBV10-1 and TRBJ2-7; D is unresolved. This CDR3 spans 15 amino acids. The ends were cut back, 5 bases at V and 8 bases at J, with 22 bases in the middle. Germline assignment: CDR1 WNHNN and CDR2 SYGVQD (reference sequence). The DNA for the CDR3 is TGCGCCAGCAGTAGACACCACTCAACGGTCCCCCAGCAGTACTTC. Translation gives CASSRHHSTVPQQYF.

The chain combines TRBV2 with TRBJ1-2, with D hard to call. The CDR3 contains 13 residues. Trimming pared 4 bases from V and 6 bases from J, leaving 12 bases between. The V gene's germline CDR1 is SNHLY and CDR2 FYNNEI. The CDR3 bases are TGTGCCAGCAGTGTTAGGCTGAGGGATGGCTACACCTTC. It specifies CASSVRLRDGYTF.

A note on this clone: The junction shows a germline mismatch at one end, possibly a read error. The V and J genes are TRBV28 and TRBJ2-7; TRBD2 matches 8 bases. Germline CDR1 reads MDHEN; CDR2 reads SYDVKM. This CDR3 has 16 residues. Here the CDR3 reads CASSLDPGGGSSEQYF. The CDR3 DNA reads TGTGCCAGCAGCTTAGATCCGGGGGGGGGATCCTCCGAGCAGTACTTC.

The chain has TRBV11-3 and TRBJ2-5, with D maybe TRBD2 (6 bases). Germline CDR1 and CDR2: SGHNT and YENEEA. CDR3 length: 13 residues. Trimming shortened V by 8 bases and J by 5 bases, and 15 bases separated the two germline ends. Here the CDR3 reads CASGRDSRETQYF. CDR3 in DNA: TGTGCCAGCGGCCGGGACTCTAGGGAGACCCAGTACTTC.

The V call is TRBV6-6, the J call TRBJ2-3, with D tentatively TRBD2 (6 bases). The germline V gene has CDR1 MNHNY and CDR2 SVGAGI (reference sequence). Trimming cost V 6 bases and J 2 bases, with 15 bases left between them. CDR3 size: 15 residues. Here the CDR3 DNA reads TGTGCCAGCAGCCGAAGGGCGGGAAACACAGATACGCAGTATTTT. Translated, it gives CASSRRAGNTDTQYF.

The gene calls are TRBV28 and TRBJ2-7; TRBD1 aligns across 10 bases. With 6 bases clipped from V and 2 bases from J, the junction kept 10 bases outside the gene matches. CDR3 length: 16 residues. Germline V gene data show CDR1 as MDHEN and CDR2 as SYDVKM. CDR3 amino acids: CASSTIRTGGTYEQYF. The CDR3 DNA reads TGTGCCAGCAGCACTATCAGGACAGGGGGAACCTACGAGCAGTACTTC.

This chain connects TRBV30 to TRBJ2-3; D is undetermined. Trimming took 3 bases from V and 8 from J, leaving 6 bases between them. Germline V gives CDR1 GTSNPN, CDR2 SVGIG (reference sequence). The CDR3 loop spans 10 amino acids. In nucleotides, the CDR3 is TGTGCCTGGAGCCGTAGTACGCAGTATTTT. This translates into CAWSRSTQYF. Full variable domain (rest looked up from reference TRBV30 and TRBJ2-3): SQTIHQWPATLVQPVGSPLSLECTVEGTSNPNLYWYRQAAGRGLQLLFYSVGIGQISSEVPQNLSASRPQDRQFILSSKKLLLSDSGFYLCAWSRSTQYFGPGTRLTVL.

J is TRBJ1-6 and V is TRBV11-3; D gene uncertain. CDR3 length: 17 residues. Per germline, CDR1 SGHNT and CDR2 YENEEA. V lost 5 bases, J lost 11 bases, and 25 bases lay in between. CDR3 DNA sequence: TGTGCCAGCAGCCCTTTTAACAGACACAAAAGATGGGCACCCCTCCACTTT. Residues: CASSPFNRHKRWAPLHF.

The rearrangement joins TRBV6-6 to TRBJ2-5; 7 nucleotides agree with TRBD2. Germline trimming cut 8 bases from V and 4 bases from J; bases unmatched to any gene: 10. The CDR3 is 14 amino acids. Germline V CDR1 and CDR2: MNHNY, SVGAGI (reference sequence). Here the CDR3 DNA reads TGTGCCAGCGGGGAGGGTTTATCGGGAGAGACCCAGTACTTC. Its translation is CASGEGLSGETQYF.

The chain combines TRBV12-5 with TRBJ2-5; 7 bases line up with TRBD1. V lost 4 bases and J lost 4; bases outside the gene matches: 6. The CDR3 length is 14 residues. Per the germline V gene, CDR1 is LGHNT and CDR2 is FRNRAP. The CDR3 spells CASGWNGQVETQYF. The CDR3, as DNA: TGTGCTAGTGGTTGGAACGGACAGGTAGAGACCCAGTACTTC.

This chain joins TRBV15 and TRBJ1-5, with D maybe TRBD1 (6 bases). Germline loops: CDR1 LNHNV, CDR2 YYDKDF (reference sequence). This CDR3 region has 15 residues. Trimming cost V 2 bases and J 6 bases, with 14 bases left between them. The DNA for the CDR3 is TGTGCCACCAGCAGACCAACAGGGAGCCTTCAGCCCCAGCATTTT. It is translated as CATSRPTGSLQPQHF.

The chain links TRBV4-2 to TRBJ1-6, with D possibly matching TRBD1 (5 bases). The V gene's germline CDR1 is LGHNA and CDR2 YNFKEQ. The CDR3 totals 16 residues. Trimming removed 0 bases from V and 8 bases from J, with 14 bases in between. The CDR3 region is CASSQEWRGAYSPLHF. The DNA of the CDR3 is TGTGCCAGCAGCCAAGAATGGAGGGGAGCCTATTCACCCCTCCACTTT.

The chain uses TRBV7-2 and TRBJ2-3, with TRBD2 matching over 7 bases. The CDR3 length is 18 residues. J was trimmed by 3 bases and V by 5 bases; bases with no gene match: 17. Germline CDR1 reads SGHTA; CDR2 reads FQGNSA. CDR3 sequence reads: CASSHGRSLAVMTDTQYF. In nucleotides, the CDR3 is TGTGCCAGCAGCCACGGGCGGTCGCTAGCGGTAATGACAGATACGCAGTATTTT.

CDR3 nucleotide sequence: TGTGCCAGCAGCCAGACAGGGGGGAATTCACCCCTCCACTTT. Its translation is CASSQTGGNSPLHF. This chain joins TRBV7-8 and TRBJ1-6; TRBD1 aligns across 9 bases. Germline V gene data show CDR1 as SGHVS and CDR2 as FQNEAQ. The CDR3 loop spans 14 amino acids. After removal of 5 bases from V and 7 bases from J, the junction contained 3 bases not matched to a gene.

The rearrangement links TRBV2 to TRBJ2-1; TRBD2 might be the D (7 bases). The CDR3 runs to 16 residues. Germline assignment: CDR1 SNHLY and CDR2 FYNNEI. The DNA of the CDR3 is TGTGTCAGTAGGAGGGGGGGAGGGAGCTCCTACAATGAGCAGTTCTTC. Its protein product is CVSRRGGGSSYNEQFF.

The CDR3 coding sequence is TGTGCTCATTTTGGGCTTAACTATGGCTACACCTTC. This encodes CAHFGLNYGYTF. The chain links TRBV6-6 to TRBJ1-2; D is unclear. Germline CDR1 and CDR2: MNHNY and SVGAGI (reference sequence). CDR3 size: 12 residues.

V is TRBV6-1 and J is TRBJ2-3; D is uncertain. V lost 7 bases to trimming and J lost 0 bases, with 14 bases between them. CDR1 and CDR2 (germline): MNHNS, SASEGT. CDR3 size: 15 residues. This CDR3 reads CASTVRERSTDTQYF. CDR3 DNA: TGTGCCAGCACCGTAAGAGAGAGGAGCACAGATACGCAGTATTTT.

The chain has TRBV14 and TRBJ2-7; 9 positions agree with TRBD1. CDR3 size: 15 residues. In germline, CDR1 is SGHDN, CDR2 FVKESK. With V trimmed by 0 bases and J by 6 bases, 6 bases remained unmatched. The CDR3 spells CASSQDGTGIREQYF. Written as DNA, the CDR3 is TGTGCCAGCAGCCAAGACGGGACAGGGATCCGCGAGCAGTACTTC. The full variable domain, its missing parts supplied by reference TRBV14 and TRBJ2-7, is EAGVTQFPSHSVIEKGQTVTLRCDPISGHDNLYWYRRVMGKEIKFLLHFVKESKQDESGMPNNRFLAERTGGTYSTLKVQPAELEDSGVYFCASSQDGTGIREQYFGPGTRLTVT.

The chain carries TRBV14 and TRBJ1-6; TRBD1 might be the D (6 bases). The V gene's germline CDR1 is SGHDN and CDR2 FVKESK. The ends were cut back, 8 bases at V and 13 bases at J, with 18 bases in the middle. The CDR3 runs 13 residues. CDR3 in DNA: TGTGCCAGCGGCCCAGGGGCCGCGGCCCCCCTCCACTTT. Protein sequence: CASGPGAAAPLHF.

The V gene is TRBV28, the J gene TRBJ2-7; D possibly corresponds to TRBD2 (6 bases). The CDR3 covers 16 residues. Between the trimmed V and J ends, which lost 3 bases and 0 bases, there was a span of 15 bases. The germline V gene has CDR1 MDHEN and CDR2 SYDVKM. As DNA, the CDR3 is TGTGCCAGCAGTTTCCCCCAGCGGGCGAGCTCCTACGAGCAGTACTTC. Protein: CASSFPQRASSYEQYF.

V usage is TRBV4-1 and J usage is TRBJ2-3, with 7 positions matching TRBD1. This CDR3 has 17 residues. CDR1 MGHRA and CDR2 YSYEKL come from the germline V gene. V was pared by 4 bases and J by 1 base, with 11 bases of the junction left unmatched. The CDR3 bases are TGCGCCAGCAGCCTCCGGGACAGAGTGCCAGGCACAGATACGCAGTATTTT. This codes for CASSLRDRVPGTDTQYF.